This T cell receptor (beta chain) was retrieved from a study of cytomegalovirus exposure and HLA in healthy donors. Study-level points and caveats: Earlier findings revealed that most TCR beta V segments proved productive either about 87% or about 30% of the time.

The primer mix had 60 Vbeta and 13 Jbeta primers. In the original analysis: As a later analysis found, there were 78 million or so unique TCR beta chains, of which around 9.9 million were shared. Repertoires were generated with immunoSEQ multiplex PCR, while TCRdb's copy carries only in-frame clones and drops some. The V and J calls and clone size come from that table; D and trimming were worked out from the DNA. The data contain 85,000 to 95,000 clones, about three quarters of them seen just once; the ten biggest clones take up under 7%. Note on this clone: Its cognate antigen is unknown.

The sample taken for sequencing was PBMCs. This TCR was sampled from a man aged 30 to 45 in good health and CMV-seropositive.

The DNA of the CDR3 is TGCGCCAGCAGCCTAGCCGGGACTAGCGGCCAAGAGACCCAGTACTTC. Translating gives CASSLAGTSGQETQYF. The rearrangement joins TRBV5-1 to TRBJ2-5, with 11 bases aligning to TRBD2. This CDR3 contains 16 residues. The V gene end was trimmed by 4 bases and the J gene end by 1 base; junction bases not matched to a gene: 6. The germline V gene encodes CDR1 SGHRS and CDR2 YFSETQ.